These T cell receptor beta chains were read from a single sample in a study of blood T cell repertoires in COVID-19. The method was immunoSEQ multiplex PCR; TCRdb's version includes in-frame clones alone and lacks a portion of them. The profile shows a few hundred thousand clones, 88% of them singletons. The sample taken for sequencing was peripheral blood. These receptor sequences come from a woman in her forties who had recovered from COVID-19. Both conserved end residues are part of each CDR3. D genes are given only for firm matches. The size of a clone is reported for some rows only, either as once, few or many, or as a class for expanded clones.

v_gene,d_gene,len,j_gene,abundance,CDR3aa,CDR3nt
TRBV5-6,TRBD1,15,TRBJ2-7,.,CASSGDRVELYEQYF,TGTGCCAGCAGCGGCGACAGGGTAGAGCTCTACGAGCAGTACTTC
TRBV6-2/TRBV6-3,.,14,TRBJ1-1,.,CASSYPGGPHSGFF,TGTGCCAGCAGTTACCCGGGGGGGCCCCATTCGGGTTTCTTT
TRBV3-1/TRBV3-2,.,15,TRBJ2-1,.,CASSQGTLPYNEQFF,TGTGCCAGCAGCCAAGGGACTCTCCCCTACAATGAGCAGTTCTTC
TRBV29-1,.,14,TRBJ2-1,.,CSVVGRSSYNEQFF,TGCAGCGTTGTGGGCAGATCCTCCTACAATGAGCAGTTCTTC
TRBV19,TRBD2,15,TRBJ2-2,.,CASSMLAGVSGELFF,TGTGCCAGTAGTATGTTAGCGGGAGTGTCCGGGGAGCTGTTTTTT
TRBV5-1,TRBD2,13,TRBJ2-3,.,CASRSGRGDTQYF,TGCGCCAGCCGGAGCGGGAGGGGAGATACGCAGTATTTT
TRBV27,.,14,TRBJ1-2,once,CASRPSGRGDGYTF,TGTGCCAGCCGCCCGTCGGGCAGGGGAGATGGCTACACCTTC
TRBV9,TRBD1,15,TRBJ2-2,.,CASSPRQGAPGELFF,TGTGCCAGCAGCCCCCGACAGGGCGCGCCCGGGGAGCTGTTTTTT
TRBV7-2,TRBD2,16,TRBJ2-3,.,CASSLVAGGTTDTQYF,TGTGCCAGCAGCTTAGTGGCGGGAGGGACCACAGATACGCAGTATTTT
TRBV11-2,.,15,TRBJ2-1,.,CASSRLAAPANEQFF,TGTGCCAGCAGCCGATTAGCGGCCCCGGCCAATGAGCAGTTCTTC
TRBV19,.,13,TRBJ1-1,.,CASRDSINTEAFF,TGTGCCAGTAGGGACAGCATCAACACTGAAGCTTTCTTT
TRBV5-1,.,15,TRBJ2-3,.,CASSFGSEGTDTQYF,TGCGCCAGCAGCTTCGGGTCGGAGGGCACAGATACGCAGTATTTT
TRBV27,.,14,TRBJ1-2,once,CASTPRATNYGYTF,TGTGCCAGCACCCCGAGGGCTACTAACTATGGCTACACCTTC
TRBV10-3,.,14,TRBJ1-4,few,CATALGTQNEKLFF,TGTGCCACCGCACTTGGGACTCAAAATGAAAAACTGTTTTTT
TRBV12-3/TRBV12-4,.,13,TRBJ2-7,once,CASMGQALSEQYF,TGTGCCAGCATGGGGCAGGCTTTGAGCGAGCAGTACTTC
TRBV12-3/TRBV12-4,.,13,TRBJ1-6,.,CASSTRQTSPLHF,TGTGCCAGCAGCACCCGACAGACCTCACCCCTCCACTTT
TRBV5-1,TRBD2,17,TRBJ2-1,.,CASSLGSSGTVTGEQFF,TGCGCCAGCAGCTTGGGTTCTAGCGGGACGGTTACTGGTGAGCAGTTCTTC
TRBV19,TRBD2,15,TRBJ2-7,.,CASSISSGSHYEQYF,TGTGCCAGTAGTATCTCTAGCGGGAGCCATTACGAGCAGTACTTC
TRBV24-1,TRBD1,13,TRBJ1-2,.,CATGHRGNYGYTF,TGTGCCACGGGGCACAGGGGGAACTATGGCTACACCTTC
TRBV9,TRBD1,14,TRBJ2-7,.,CASSVGPGGGEQYF,TGTGCCAGCAGCGTAGGCCCAGGGGGCGGCGAGCAGTACTTC
TRBV27,.,14,TRBJ2-1,.,CASSFRYGNNEQFF,TGTGCCAGCAGTTTCCGGTACGGGAACAATGAGCAGTTCTTC
TRBV5-4,TRBD1,16,TRBJ2-7,once,CASSPGGTGVPYEQYF,TGTGCCAGCAGCCCCGGAGGGACAGGGGTCCCCTACGAGCAGTACTTC
TRBV18,.,13,TRBJ1-4,.,CASSPEPREKLFF,TGTGCCAGCTCCCCGGAGCCCCGGGAAAAACTGTTTTTT
TRBV27,.,12,TRBJ2-3,.,CASSPPSAPQYF,TGTGCCAGCAGTCCCCCTAGCGCCCCGCAGTATTTT
TRBV10-3,TRBD1,14,TRBJ2-7,.,CATAFRTGDYEQYF,TGTGCCACCGCCTTTAGGACAGGGGACTACGAGCAGTACTTC
TRBV5-4,.,14,TRBJ2-5,.,CASTPGGVEETQYF,TGTGCCAGCACCCCCGGGGGTGTTGAAGAGACCCAGTACTTC
TRBV19,TRBD1,14,TRBJ2-7,.,CASSPDRVAYEQYF,TGTGCCAGTAGTCCGGACAGGGTCGCCTACGAGCAGTACTTC
TRBV7-2,TRBD1,16,TRBJ2-3,.,CASSLAQGASTDTQYF,TGTGCCAGCAGCTTAGCCCAGGGGGCTAGCACAGATACGCAGTATTTT
TRBV5-6,TRBD1,17,TRBJ2-5,.,CASSQRTGGVREETQYF,TGTGCCAGCAGCCAACGGACAGGGGGGGTCCGGGAAGAGACCCAGTACTTC
TRBV7-9,TRBD2,16,TRBJ2-1,.,CASSLMRLAGANEQFF,TGTGCCAGCAGCTTAATGCGACTAGCGGGAGCAAATGAGCAGTTCTTC
TRBV18,TRBD2,16,TRBJ2-1,.,CASSPNSGKFYNEQFF,TGTGCCAGCTCACCCAATAGCGGGAAGTTCTACAATGAGCAGTTCTTC
TRBV7-2,TRBD1,15,TRBJ2-7,.,CASSSRDRGGYEQYF,TGTGCCAGCAGCTCACGGGACAGGGGGGGCTACGAGCAGTACTTC
TRBV5-4,.,16,TRBJ1-4,once,CASSSRWGGPNEKLFF,TGTGCCAGCAGCTCCCGATGGGGGGGCCCTAATGAAAAACTGTTTTTT
TRBV19,.,15,TRBJ1-5,.,CATGQGSYSNQPQHF,TGTGCCACCGGCCAGGGCTCCTATAGCAATCAGCCCCAGCATTTT
TRBV7-9,.,13,TRBJ2-1,.,CASSWDNYNEQFF,TGTGCCAGCAGCTGGGACAACTACAATGAGCAGTTCTTC
TRBV7-6,.,11,TRBJ1-1,.,CASSPREQAFF,TGTGCCAGCAGCCCGCGGGAGCAAGCTTTCTTT
TRBV30,TRBD2,11,TRBJ2-5,.,CAWSAGGGQYF,TGTGCCTGGAGTGCGGGAGGGGGCCAGTACTTC
TRBV30,.,15,TRBJ1-1,.,CAWSHHRGVYTEAFF,TGTGCCTGGAGTCACCACCGGGGGGTGTACACTGAAGCTTTCTTT
TRBV3-1/TRBV3-2,.,15,TRBJ2-5,.,CASSRGQIGLGAQYF,TGTGCCAGCAGCCGCGGACAGATTGGTCTGGGGGCCCAGTACTTC
TRBV7-2,TRBD2,14,TRBJ2-2,.,CASSLTSGTGELFF,TGTGCCAGCAGCCTCACTAGCGGGACCGGGGAGCTGTTTTTT
TRBV5-6,.,13,TRBJ2-5,.,CASSLFTQETQYF,TGTGCCAGCAGCTTGTTCACACAAGAGACCCAGTACTTC
TRBV13,.,15,TRBJ2-4,.,CASSDPRGSGNIQYF,TGTGCCAGCAGCGACCCAAGGGGGAGTGGAAACATTCAGTACTTC